This TCR beta chain was found in a study of cytomegalovirus exposure and HLA in healthy donors. Study-wide context: Membership in the Caucasian-associated ancestry cluster was found for 81% of 398 genotyped donors. Study observations and caveats: The study designated about 160 TCR beta chains cytomegalovirus-associated.

As regards this clone: Its target is unknown.

The PCR ran on 60 Vbeta and 13 Jbeta primers. Profiling relied on immunoSEQ multiplex PCR, and the TCRdb table lists in-frame clones only, not all of them. The sample includes about 180,000 clones, 80% of them seen just once. The CDR3 is 12 amino acids. Trimming left V 4 bases short and J 4 bases short, with 8 bases between. Germline values: CDR1 SGHAT, CDR2 FQNNGV. The chain recombines TRBV11-2 with TRBJ2-7, with D unclear. This clonotype was obtained from a man aged 35 to 55 in good health and CMV-seronegative. The sample comprised PBMCs. The CDR3 is CASSSPTYEQYF. Here the CDR3 DNA reads TGTGCCAGCAGCTCACCTACTTACGAGCAGTACTTC.